This T cell receptor beta chain was sequenced in a study of T cell changes during pregnancy in multiple sclerosis. Germline CDR1 and CDR2: SQVTM and ANQGSEA. This CDR3 contains 13 residues. Trimming cost V 6 bases and J 4 bases, with 16 bases left between them. Method: immunoSEQ multiplex PCR; TCRdb's copy keeps in-frame clones and lacks some. The profile shows roughly 20,000 clones, 88% of them singletons. The sequenced sample was CD8+ T cells from peripheral blood mononuclear cells, obtained after pregnancy. The chain carries TRBV29-1 and TRBJ2-7, with D possibly TRBD1 on 8 matching bases. This clonotype was sampled from a female donor in good health, enrolled as a control in a pregnancy study. CDR3 residues: CSVPGQGGYEQYF. The CDR3 DNA is TGCAGCGTCCCTGGACAGGGAGGGTACGAGCAGTACTTC.